This paragraph covers one T cell receptor beta chain sequence. These data come from a study of blood T cell repertoires in COVID-19. About the study: Sources were T cells, B-cell-depleted T cells, or PBMCs; the material itself was cDNA or gDNA.

Germline V gene sequence: CDR1 MNHNY, CDR2 SVGAGI (reference sequence). The CDR3 is made up of 15 amino acids. The junction had 5 bases not matched to a gene; V was cut back by 3 bases and J by 5 bases. Authors' data handling: Reference gene primer amplification in the assay estimated nucleated cell counts. The table came from immunoSEQ multiplex PCR; TCRdb's copy has only in-frame clones and leaves some out. V and J calls and clone size are those listed in that table; D and trimming were worked out from the DNA. The sample lists approximately 190,000 clones; around four fifths were seen once. The sequence derives from a human donor in a cohort sampled during active COVID-19. The J gene is TRBJ2-1, the V gene TRBV6-6; 9 bases line up with TRBD1. The sample comprised peripheral blood. Here the CDR3 reads CASSYGTGSHNEQFF. CDR3 nucleotide sequence: TGTGCCAGCAGTTATGGGACAGGGTCTCACAATGAGCAGTTCTTC.